Following are 10 T cell receptor beta chains from one sample sequenced in a study of regulatory T cells in long-lasting Graves disease. The TCR beta library used iRepertoire HTBI primers with Arm-PCR amplification of CDR3. TCRdb itself ran the multiplex PCR reads through MiXCR, one entry per CDR3 protein. The sample comprises about 540,000 distinct CDR3 sequences, roughly 13% of which are singletons, and 8% to 10% rests with the top ten. As for time point: newly diagnosed GD, antithyroid drugs for less than 3 months. Following extraction of RNA from PBMCs, that RNA was used to make the TCR library. Separately, the same data were catalogued under a study of T cells in Graves' hyperthyroidism and ophthalmopathy.

The source was peripheral blood mononuclear cells (PBMCs), collected at new diagnosis, from a patient treated with antithyroid drugs. The receptors stem from a man younger than 45 with Graves disease.

The sample holds a few counts of this clonotype. The genes are TRBV7-8 and TRBJ2-1; 8 bases line up with TRBD2. The CDR3 extends over 14 amino acids. Germline CDR1 reads SGHVS; CDR2 reads FQNEAQ. Trimming took 3 bases from V and 6 from J; bases not matched to a gene: 4. The CDR3, as DNA: TGTGCCAGCAGCTTTGTCGGGACTAGCAATGAGCAGTTCTTC. It specifies CASSFVGTSNEQFF.

This clonotype was observed at least ten times. The rearrangement uses TRBV7-9 and TRBJ1-6; TRBD1 might be the D (6 bases). Germline V gives CDR1 SEHNR, CDR2 FQNEAQ (reference sequence). The CDR3 covers 14 residues. The V end was cut by 8 bases, the J end by 5 bases, with 13 bases between. The CDR3 DNA reads TGTGCCAGCCGGGGACAAGGGGATAATTCACCCCTCCACTTT. This codes for CASRGQGDNSPLHF.

This clonotype was seen a handful of times. The chain combines TRBV11-2 with TRBJ1-3; D unresolved. From germline, CDR1 is SGHAT and CDR2 FQNNGV. With 3 bases removed from V and 2 bases from J, the gap between germline ends came to 11 bases. CDR3 length: 15 residues. The CDR3 loop is CASSLAAATGNTIYF. CDR3 nucleotides: TGTGCCAGCAGCTTGGCCGCCGCAACTGGAAACACCATATATTTT.

This clonotype was detected ten times or more. The CDR3 sequence is CSVSGLEAFF. The CDR3 DNA sequence: TGCAGCGTCTCTGGACTTGAAGCTTTCTTT. The gene calls are TRBV29-1 and TRBJ1-1, with unresolved D. Germline V lookup: CDR1 SQVTM, CDR2 ANQGSEA. This CDR3 comprises 10 residues. Trimming took off 6 bases at V and 7 bases at J, with 9 bases between the two ends.

There are many counts of this clonotype. This rearrangement joins TRBV10-2 to TRBJ2-3; D is ambiguous. With 3 bases removed from V and 5 bases from J, the gap between germline ends came to 9 bases. Germline CDR1 and CDR2: WSHSY and SAAADI. CDR3 length: 13 residues. The CDR3 bases are TGCGCCAGCAGTGACAGTCACAGAGATACGCAGTATTTT. Protein: CASSDSHRDTQYF.

This clonotype was observed at least ten times. The V and J genes are TRBV25-1 and TRBJ2-7; 7 bases map to TRBD2. V dropped 3 bases and J dropped 4; count of bases not matched to a gene: 12. Germline CDR1 reads MGHDK; CDR2 reads SYGVNS. CDR3 size: 16 residues. The CDR3 DNA is TGTGCCAGCAGTGATCCCTTGGGCGGGGGTGCTTACGAGCAGTACTTC. As protein: CASSDPLGGGAYEQYF.

In this sample, this clonotype turned up many times. The chain couples TRBV12-3 or TRBV12-4 to TRBJ2-5; D is possibly TRBD2 (5 bases). The CDR3 has 14 amino acids. V was clipped by 6 bases and J by 0 bases, with 11 bases between them. For the CDR3, the DNA is TGTGCCAGCAGCCCGGCGGGCCACCAAGAGACCCAGTACTTC. This sequence encodes CASSPAGHQETQYF.

A few counts support this clonotype. The rearrangement joins TRBV29-1 to TRBJ2-1; D gene uncertain. Germline V lookup: CDR1 SQVTM, CDR2 ANQGSEA. V lost 6 bases to trimming and J lost 7 bases, with 7 bases between them. This CDR3 spans 10 amino acids. CDR3: CSVPNNEQFF. CDR3 sequence (DNA): TGCAGCGTACCTAATAATGAGCAGTTCTTC.

This sequence joins TRBV3-1 and TRBJ2-4; the D is unclear. The germline CDR1 and CDR2 sequences are LGHDT and YNNKEL (reference sequence). V lost 1 base and J 1 base, leaving 20 bases between the germline ends. CDR3 length equals 19 residues. CDR3 in amino acids: CASSQAGAAVQGAKNIQYF. In nucleotides, the CDR3 is TGTGCCAGCAGCCAAGCAGGTGCCGCGGTACAAGGGGCCAAAAACATTCAGTACTTC.

Many counts were recorded for this clonotype. The genes are TRBV5-1 and TRBJ1-5, with D unclear. V was clipped by 4 bases and J by 5 bases, with 10 bases between them. This CDR3 has 13 residues. Looked up from germline, CDR1 is SGHRS and CDR2 is YFSETQ. The CDR3, as DNA: TGCGCCAGCAGCGCTGGCACAGATCAGCCCCAGCATTTT. It codes for CASSAGTDQPQHF.